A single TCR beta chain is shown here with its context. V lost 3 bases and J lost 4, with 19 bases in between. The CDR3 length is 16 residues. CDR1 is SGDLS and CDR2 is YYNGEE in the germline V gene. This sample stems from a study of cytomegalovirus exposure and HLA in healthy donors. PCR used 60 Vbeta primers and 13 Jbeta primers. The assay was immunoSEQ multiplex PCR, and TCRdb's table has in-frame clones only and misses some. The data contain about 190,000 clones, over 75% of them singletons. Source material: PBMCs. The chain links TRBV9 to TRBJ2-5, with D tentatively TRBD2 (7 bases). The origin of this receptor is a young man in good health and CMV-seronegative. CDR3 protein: CASSAGAGVQVETQYF. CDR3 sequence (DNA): TGTGCCAGCAGCGCAGGGGCGGGGGTTCAGGTAGAGACCCAGTACTTC.